This entry is about one TCR beta chain. The antigen is not known. Cultured CD4+ T cells had their DNA profiled by the Oncomine TCR Beta short-read assay. Genomic DNA was isolated from CD4+ T cells that had been cultured. MiXCR, run by TCRdb on the PCR reads, gives a single entry per CDR3 protein. Here the sample spans approximately 16,000 distinct CDR3 sequences, 21% being singletons. Treatment indicated: approximately 9-day PBMC culture with coronavirus spike peptide pools or control peptides (ViraFEST assay). CDR1 is MNHNS, CDR2 SASEGT, per germline. V was trimmed by 6 bases and J by 0 bases, leaving 12 bases between them. The CDR3 runs to 16 residues. This record comes from a study of vaccination and CD4 T cells after COVID-19. Study overall: Participants were administered two doses of either the BNT162b2 or the mRNA-1273 vaccine.

V usage is TRBV6-1 and J usage is TRBJ2-6; TRBD2 might be the D (5 bases). Specimen: CD4+ T cells from blood, cultured in vitro, collected before SARS-CoV-2 vaccination. The sequence was obtained from a human donor who received a COVID-19 vaccine. CDR3 sequence: CASSEGFSSGANVLTF. CDR3 nucleotides: TGTGCCAGCAGCGAGGGATTTAGCTCTGGGGCCAACGTCCTGACTTTC.